This TCR beta chain was recovered during a study of cytomegalovirus exposure and HLA in healthy donors. Study results and caveats: When the data were analyzed later, several of the most significant clusters appeared to be linked to common viral pathogens.

This CDR3 region has 15 residues. Germline CDR1 reads SEHNR; CDR2 reads FQNEAQ (reference sequence). V trimming: 6 bases; J trimming: 6 bases; junction bases outside the gene matches: 10. For this clone: Its specificity is unknown.

PCR primers comprised 60 Vbeta and 13 Jbeta primers. TCRdb's copy holds only in-frame clones and misses some; the assay was immunoSEQ multiplex PCR. The sample has 90,000 to 150,000 clones, roughly 80% seen once; the top ten hold approximately 2.5%. The sequence was obtained from a female donor in good health and CMV-seronegative. The chain is built from TRBV7-9 and TRBJ1-3; TRBD1 matches 8 bases. What was sequenced was PBMCs. CDR3 sequence reads: CASRRGDRSKNTIYF. In nucleotides, the CDR3 is TGTGCCAGCAGACGGGGGGACAGGAGCAAAAACACCATATATTTT.